This T cell receptor beta chain originates from a study of blood T cell repertoires in COVID-19 (TCRdb year 2020). Background on the whole study: Collaborator samples came from the United States, Italy and Spain and covered acute and convalescent phases of COVID-19. The prospective study material was composed of cDNA or gDNA derived from T cells, B-cell-depleted T cells, or PBMCs. A de-identified subject ID, COVID-19 status, age in years and sex were almost always included in the sample metadata. Samples were obtained from the ongoing ImmuneRACE study (first 160 participants) and from 1,254 subjects provided by 6 global collaborators. Subjects who had been exposed to COVID-19, were actively infected with it, or had recovered from it provided the deeply sampled blood TCRbeta repertoires that made up the dataset. Where HLA class I and class II types were available, the types were taken from metadata supplied by the sample provider, not from assay-based typing. A freely available public database, intended as a resource for researchers studying the immune response to SARS-CoV-2, is where the repertoires were released.

Collaborating institutions collected whole blood in K2EDTA tubes following their own protocols. For TCRbeta analysis, collaborator samples were shipped as frozen whole blood, as isolated PBMCs, or as DNA extracted from either sample type. Per the germline V gene (reference sequence), LNHDA is the CDR1 and SQIVND is the CDR2. V and J are truncated by 5 bases and 2 bases respectively, leaving an intervening sequence of 13 bases. The CDR3 has 14 amino acids, counting the end cysteine and phenylalanine. Of all the DNA, just the CDR3 is kept, 42 bases in frame from base 1. Study-level results and caveats: The quantity of clinical and demographic metadata differed by source and by participant and was supplied without curation.

A remark on this clone: The target of this receptor is not known. No base qualities exist here, and no much larger clone lies one base off it.

TCRbeta CDR3 regions were amplified from genomic DNA by means of the immunoSEQ Assay, a bias-controlled multiplex PCR. From the authors' description of their analysis: Within the assay, amplification of reference gene primers was used to estimate how many nucleated cells each sample contained. To quantify the absolute abundance of each unique TCRbeta CDR3 rearrangement, sequence reads were collapsed and filtered. Productive Simpson clonality was computed per sample as the square root of Simpson's diversity index over productive rearrangements. TCRdb's version of the immuneACCESS table is confined to in-frame rearrangements and falls short of the full clone set. An unresolved V gene accounts for under half of the shortfall where checked; the remainder is of unknown origin. V, J and clone size are those of that table, while D and trimming were read from the DNA. This sample has about 33,000 clones in its table, and around four fifths of those were observed once. Of the sample, roughly a third falls within the top ten clones.

The rearranged segments are TRBV19 and TRBJ2-7, and possibly TRBD1, on 5 matching bases. The specimen was peripheral blood. This receptor was taken from an elderly man with acute or convalescent COVID-19. The nucleotide sequence is given as TGTGCCAGTAGTTCAGGGTTACTTACCTACGAGCAGTACTTC. The translation is CASSSGLLTYEQYF.